The 19 T cell receptor beta chains below all came from one sample that was sequenced in a study of Ad26.COV2.S vaccination and SARS-CoV-2 variants. Repertoires were generated with immunoSEQ multiplex PCR, while TCRdb's copy carries only in-frame clones and drops some. Counted here are about 350,000 clones, about 92% occurring once; the ten biggest clones make up 3% to 5%. This sample comprised peripheral blood, obtained after recovery from COVID-19. Receptors were obtained from a human donor who had recovered from COVID-19.

This sequence joins TRBV13 and TRBJ1-1, with D tentatively TRBD1 (6 bases). This CDR3 has 13 amino acids. Deletions cut 5 bases from V and 3 bases from J, with 10 bases between. CDR1 and CDR2 from the germline V gene are PRHDT and FYEKMQ (reference sequence). The CDR3 DNA reads as TGTGCCAGCAGCCCAGACAGGTACACTGAAGCTTTCTTT. As protein: CASSPDRYTEAFF.

In nucleotides, the CDR3 is TGTGCCAGTAGTACCATGTTGGGAGTTGAAGCTTTCTTT. Its translation: CASSTMLGVEAFF. The chain uses TRBV19 and TRBJ1-1, with D uncertain. Trimming left V 4 bases short and J 7 bases short, with 13 bases between. The germline V gene encodes CDR1 LNHDA and CDR2 SQIVND (reference sequence). This CDR3 is 13 amino acids long.

The rearrangement joins TRBV15 to TRBJ2-3; possibly TRBD1 for D (6 bases). V lost 1 base to trimming and J lost 1 base, with 6 bases between them. This CDR3 has 14 amino acids. Looked up from germline, CDR1 is LNHNV and CDR2 is YYDKDF (reference sequence). The CDR3: CATSRGQGTDTQYF. Here the CDR3 DNA reads TGTGCCACCAGCAGAGGACAGGGCACAGATACGCAGTATTTT.

The J gene is TRBJ1-2, the V gene TRBV2; D is possibly TRBD1 (5 bases). The CDR3 runs 13 residues. Germline V lookup: CDR1 SNHLY, CDR2 FYNNEI. V was trimmed by 7 bases and J by 6 bases, leaving 15 bases between them. The CDR3 DNA sequence: TGTGCCAGCATCGCCGAGGGGTGGGATGGCTACACCTTC. Its translation: CASIAEGWDGYTF.

The chain's CDR3 is CASSQDTGRQPQHF. CDR3 in DNA: TGCGCCAGCAGCCAAGATACAGGGAGACAGCCCCAGCATTTT. The genes are TRBV4-1 and TRBJ1-5, with D maybe TRBD1 (6 bases). Germline assignment: CDR1 MGHRA and CDR2 YSYEKL. This CDR3 comprises 14 residues. V lost 0 bases and J 7 bases, leaving 10 bases between the germline ends.

Comments on this clone: The junction departs from the called germline gene at one end, perhaps through a read error. In DNA form, the CDR3 reads TGCGCCAGCAGACAAGGACTGCCCAATGAAAAACTGTTTTTT. It is translated as CASRQGLPNEKLFF. The gene calls are TRBV4-1 and TRBJ1-4; no definite D call. Germline loops: CDR1 MGHRA, CDR2 YSYEKL. This CDR3 is 14 amino acids long.

This clone was counted once. The chain recombines TRBV5-1 with TRBJ1-1; 8 bases fit TRBD1. Germline CDR1 is SGHRS and CDR2 is YFSETQ. CDR3 length equals 14 residues. V was clipped by 4 bases and J by 7 bases; unmatched bases: 9. DNA for the CDR3: TGCGCCAGCAGCCCGTCAGGGGGCTCGGTTGAAGCTTTCTTT. Protein product: CASSPSGGSVEAFF.

V usage is TRBV4-1 and J usage is TRBJ1-5; no clear D gene. Germline V gene lookup returns CDR1 MGHRA and CDR2 YSYEKL. V gave up 1 base and J gave up 5 bases, with 12 bases separating them. The CDR3 runs to 15 residues. CDR3: CASSQAPPSHQPQHF. As DNA, the CDR3 is TGCGCCAGCAGCCAAGCCCCGCCCTCCCATCAGCCCCAGCATTTT.

V and J are TRBV7-2 and TRBJ2-4, with 7 positions matching TRBD1. Germline V gene data show CDR1 as SGHTA and CDR2 as FQGNSA. The CDR3 totals 16 residues. The trim removed 4 bases at V and 4 bases at J, leaving 10 bases unmatched. CDR3 sequence: CASSYLPGTEKNIQYF. The CDR3, as DNA: TGTGCCAGCAGCTACCTCCCCGGGACAGAAAAAAACATTCAGTACTTC.

The chain employs TRBV7-2 and TRBJ2-7; unclear D gene. Trimming stripped 3 bases from V and 7 bases from J, with 13 bases between. CDR3 length: 13 residues. Germline CDR1 SGHTA, CDR2 FQGNSA. This CDR3 reads CASSFKTDGEQYF. As DNA, the CDR3 is TGTGCCAGCAGCTTTAAGACGGACGGGGAGCAGTACTTC. The full variable domain, its missing parts supplied by reference TRBV7-2 and TRBJ2-7, is GAGVSQSPSNKVTEKGKDVELRCDPISGHTALYWYRQSLGQGLEFLIYFQGNSAPDKSGLPSDRFSAERTGGSVSTLTIQRTQQEDSAVYLCASSFKTDGEQYFGPGTRLTVT.

A few counts support this clone. This chain links TRBV24-1 with TRBJ2-3; TRBD2 matches at 15 bases. Looked up from germline, CDR1 is KGHDR and CDR2 is SFDVKD. There are 18 residues in the CDR3. The J segment lost 4 bases and the V segment lost 4 bases, leaving 8 bases of the junction unmatched. CDR3 residues: CATSERGLAGGGADTQYF. CDR3 DNA sequence: TGTGCCACCAGTGAGCGGGGACTAGCGGGGGGAGGGGCAGATACGCAGTATTTT.

The CDR3 spells CASSYRQNYGYTF. The CDR3 nucleotides read TGTGCCAGCAGCTATAGACAGAACTATGGCTACACCTTC. This chain uses TRBV7-9 with TRBJ1-2; the D gene is possibly TRBD1 (5 bases). This CDR3 is 13 amino acids long. The V gene lost 4 bases and the J gene lost 2 bases, with 8 bases spanning the gap. Germline V gene sequence: CDR1 SEHNR, CDR2 FQNEAQ (reference sequence).

The gene calls are TRBV20-1 and TRBJ2-7; D perhaps matches TRBD2 (6 bases). CDR1 is DFQATT, CDR2 SNEGSKA, per germline (reference sequence). The ends were cut back, 5 bases at V and 6 bases at J, with 11 bases in the middle. The CDR3 is 11 amino acids. The CDR3 protein is CSAGGYSEQYF. For the CDR3, the DNA is TGCAGTGCTGGGGGGTACTCCGAGCAGTACTTC.

The V gene is TRBV10-3, the J gene TRBJ1-2; maybe TRBD1 (6 bases). The CDR3 is 14 amino acids. The V and J ends lost 5 bases and 8 bases respectively, with 18 bases between them. Per the germline V gene, CDR1 is ENHRY and CDR2 is SYGVKD. This CDR3 reads CAISPKGGTKGYTF. In DNA, the CDR3 is TGTGCCATCAGTCCCAAGGGGGGGACAAAAGGCTACACCTTC.

The V gene is TRBV13, the J gene TRBJ2-7, with 8 bases matching TRBD1. This CDR3 contains 15 residues. V gave up 5 bases and J gave up 5 bases; unmatched junction bases: 11. Looked up from germline, CDR1 is PRHDT and CDR2 is FYEKMQ (reference sequence). The CDR3 loop reads CASSPRTGPQDEQYF. CDR3 nucleotides: TGTGCCAGCAGCCCGCGGACAGGGCCTCAGGACGAGCAGTACTTC.

This clone was seen just once. V and J are TRBV5-4 and TRBJ2-3, with D perhaps matching TRBD2 (6 bases). Germline V CDR1 and CDR2: SGHNT, YYREEE (reference sequence). The CDR3 loop spans 17 amino acids. The germline V and J ends were trimmed by 4 bases and 3 bases, with 21 bases remaining between them. The CDR3 protein is CASSGEVRGGRTDTQYF. The CDR3, as DNA: TGTGCCAGCAGCGGCGAAGTGCGGGGCGGACGAACAGATACGCAGTATTTT.

The gene calls are TRBV15 and TRBJ2-3; D not certain. V dropped 1 base and J dropped 1 base, with 6 bases sitting between them. The CDR3 sequence is 14 residues long. The germline CDR1 and CDR2 sequences are LNHNV and YYDKDF (reference sequence). CDR3 sequence (DNA): TGTGCCACCAGCAGAGTCCCTGGCACAGATACGCAGTATTTT. This codes for CATSRVPGTDTQYF.

This clone was detected a few times. V is TRBV6-2 or TRBV6-3 and J is TRBJ1-5; 7 bases line up with TRBD1. The length of the CDR3 is 16 residues. Germline V gives CDR1 MNHEY, CDR2 SVGEGT. V shed 4 bases and J 1 base; nucleotides not matched to a gene: 7. The CDR3 reads CASSSEGAGSNQPQHF. The CDR3 DNA sequence: TGTGCCAGCAGTTCCGAGGGGGCCGGAAGCAATCAGCCCCAGCATTTT.

The chain carries TRBV6-5 and TRBJ1-2; D remains ambiguous. Trimming removed 6 bases at V and 5 bases at J, with 10 bases between. This CDR3 is built from 12 residues. Germline V gene sequence: CDR1 MNHEY, CDR2 SVGAGI. Here the CDR3 reads CASRISGYGYTF. Here the CDR3 DNA reads TGTGCCAGCAGGATCTCGGGGTATGGCTACACCTTC.